This T cell receptor (beta chain) was captured by sequencing in a study of cytomegalovirus exposure and HLA in healthy donors. Study-level results: According to a subsequent analysis, TCR clusters from the first cohort were inclined to appear together in the 120 validation repertoires. Cytomegalovirus association was listed for 164 TCR beta chains.

TCRdb keeps only in-frame clones here, not all; method: immunoSEQ multiplex PCR. The sample holds under 250,000 clones, around 86% seen once. A word on this clone: Its target is not known.

Germline V lookup: CDR1 KGHSH, CDR2 LQKENI. The CDR3 has 17 amino acids. Losses at the gene ends were 3 bases for V and 1 base for J; bases not matched to a gene: 9. The sequenced sample was PBMCs. The TCR sequence derives from a woman aged 18 to 35 in good health and CMV-seropositive. The chain couples TRBV18 to TRBJ1-2; 9 nucleotides match TRBD1. CDR3 bases: TGTGCCAGCTCACCTACTGCGACAGGGGGTAGTAACTATGGCTACACCTTC. This translates into CASSPTATGGSNYGYTF.